This entry lists 8 T cell receptor beta chains sequenced from one sample in a study of identical twins. TCRdb redid the calling of the 5' RACE reads with MiXCR, one entry per CDR3 protein. Here the sample spans hundreds of thousands of distinct CDR3 sequences, about 20% being singletons. These data also formed part of another study, on T cells expressing NK-cell markers.

The sequenced sample consisted of PBMCs. These receptors all stem from a woman younger than 30 in good health.

This clonotype has just a few counts. This chain connects TRBV2 to TRBJ2-7; D might be TRBD1 or TRBD2, each matching 5 bases. CDR1 and CDR2 from the germline V gene are SNHLY and FYNNEI. This CDR3 comprises 13 residues. V was trimmed by 4 bases and J by 3 bases, leaving 10 bases between them. The CDR3 region has the DNA TGTGCCAGCAGTGCGAGGGGTGACTACGAGCAGTACTTC. Encoded protein: CASSARGDYEQYF.

In its sample, this clonotype was seen a few times. The chain's CDR3 is CASSVGTSVPSEQYF. In DNA form, the CDR3 reads TGCGCCAGCAGCGTGGGGACTAGCGTACCCTCGGAGCAGTACTTC. This sequence joins TRBV5-1 and TRBJ2-7; 10 nucleotides align to TRBD2. J lost 7 bases, V lost 4 bases, and 11 bases had no gene match. CDR3 length equals 15 residues. Germline CDR1 reads SGHRS; CDR2 reads YFSETQ.

The table lists this clonotype with a few counts. The chain links TRBV12-3 or TRBV12-4 to TRBJ2-1; no definite D call. The CDR3 runs to 11 residues. The germline V and J ends were trimmed by 6 bases and 9 bases, with 9 bases remaining between them. CDR3 in amino acids: CASRELGEQFF. The CDR3 nucleotides are TGTGCCAGCAGGGAGTTGGGTGAGCAGTTCTTC.

This rearrangement joins TRBV12-3 or TRBV12-4 to TRBJ2-7; D might be TRBD1 or TRBD2, each matching 5 bases. V gave up 3 bases and J gave up 5 bases, with 17 bases separating them. The CDR3 runs to 15 residues. Written as DNA, the CDR3 is TGTGCCAGCAGTTTGAGGAACCTCAGGGAGAACGAGCAGTACTTC. Translated, it gives CASSLRNLRENEQYF.

The sample holds many counts of this clonotype. This sequence joins TRBV10-3 and TRBJ2-7, with 7 bases fitting TRBD2. This CDR3 region has 13 residues. Germline V gene sequence: CDR1 ENHRY, CDR2 SYGVKD. Trimming took 4 bases from V and 7 from J; bases not matched to a gene: 7. The CDR3 bases are TGTGCCATCAGTGCTAGCCCCGGGAGGGAGCAGTACTTC. Its protein product is CAISASPGREQYF.

The chain carries TRBV2 and TRBJ2-5; D possibly uses TRBD1 or TRBD2 (5 bases each). The CDR3 runs to 12 residues. The V end was cut by 8 bases, the J end by 4 bases, with 11 bases between. The germline V gene encodes CDR1 SNHLY and CDR2 FYNNEI. CDR3 sequence: CASLLGVETQYF. DNA for the CDR3: TGTGCCAGCCTCCTGGGGGTAGAGACCCAGTACTTC.

The chain carries TRBV27 and TRBJ2-7; 9 nucleotides align to TRBD1. The V segment lost 8 bases and the J segment 3 bases; nucleotides outside the gene matches: 11. The CDR3 has 15 amino acids. CDR1 and CDR2 (germline): MNHEY, SMNVEV (reference sequence). The CDR3 loop is CASSPGQGKIYEQYF. CDR3 nucleotide sequence: TGTGCCAGCTCCCCCGGACAGGGGAAAATCTACGAGCAGTACTTC.

CDR3 amino acids: CASSPGVAGVGEQYF. CDR3 DNA: TGTGCCAGCAGCCCTGGGGTAGCGGGGGTAGGGGAGCAGTACTTC. The rearrangement joins TRBV7-6 to TRBJ2-7; the match to TRBD2 covers 9 bases. Looked up from germline, CDR1 is SGHVS and CDR2 is FNYEAQ. The CDR3 sequence is 15 residues long. V lost 5 bases and J lost 7; bases outside the gene matches: 12.